This T cell receptor (beta chain) emerged from a study of blood T cells in healthy people across ages. Findings and limits, study-wide: It was found that TCR beta diversity correlated strongly with the percentage of naive T cells.

This CDR3 spans 13 amino acids. CDR1 and CDR2 from the germline V gene are SQVTM and ANQGSEA. Sample-barcoded 5' priming and a J-beta primer mix drove a second PCR of roughly 6 to 12 cycles. Each cDNA molecule received a tag from a template-switch adaptor that had 12 random nucleotides. TCRdb re-analysed the 5' RACE reads in MiXCR, keeping a single row per CDR3 protein. The top ten hold under 25% of the sample, which has fewer than 900,000 distinct CDR3 sequences, 43% seen once. PBMCs were isolated at a quantity of at least 7 million per sample. At least ten counts were recorded for this clonotype. The target antigen is unknown.

The rearrangement joins TRBV29-1 to TRBJ2-3; no clear D. The receptor comes from a woman aged 55-70 years in good health. Sequencing was carried out using blood. Here the CDR3 DNA reads TGCAGTAATAGGTGGTCTAGCACAGATACGCAGTATTTT. It translates to CSNRWSSTDTQYF.